This entry lists 5 T cell receptor beta chains sequenced from one sample in a study of T-cell reconstitution after alpha-beta-depleted transplantation in children. Unique molecular identifiers were built into the TCRbeta library. TCRdb passed the PCR reads through MiXCR, listing each CDR3 protein once. The table records roughly 500,000 distinct CDR3 sequences, approximately 20% of them present only once. The sample was PBMCs from the stem cell graft donor, taken from the stem cell graft. The receptors were sampled from a human donor who donated a stem cell graft to a child with acute lymphoblastic leukemia.

The CDR3 spells CASSLGHPNTGELFF. The CDR3 DNA reads TGCGCCAGCAGCTTAGGACATCCAAACACCGGGGAGCTGTTTTTT. The gene calls are TRBV5-1 and TRBJ2-2; a possible D gene is TRBD1 (5 bases). V gave up 2 bases and J gave up 2 bases, with 10 bases separating them. Germline CDR1 and CDR2: SGHRS and YFSETQ. The CDR3 consists of 15 residues.

This clonotype turned up a few times. This chain connects TRBV27 to TRBJ1-1; TRBD1 matches 10 bases. The CDR3 sequence is 15 residues long. The germline V gene has CDR1 MNHEY and CDR2 SMNVEV (reference sequence). V lost 5 bases, J lost 1 base, and 4 bases stayed unmatched. CDR3 nucleotide sequence: TGTGCCAGCAGTCCAAGACAGGGGGCGAACACTGAAGCTTTCTTT. It yields the protein CASSPRQGANTEAFF.

This clonotype has more than one count but fewer than ten. This chain links TRBV27 with TRBJ2-2; TRBD1 matches at 7 bases. J lost 1 base, V lost 4 bases, and 3 bases had no gene match. The CDR3 length is 15 residues. Looked up from germline, CDR1 is MNHEY and CDR2 is SMNVEV (reference sequence). CDR3 bases: TGTGCCAGCAGTTCCCCAGGGGGGAACACCGGGGAGCTGTTTTTT. Translation: CASSSPGGNTGELFF.

This clonotype was seen only a few times. V usage is TRBV4-1 and J usage is TRBJ1-5; the D is unclear. From germline, CDR1 is MGHRA and CDR2 YSYEKL. Trimming removed 1 base at V and 7 bases at J, with 14 bases between. CDR3 length: 15 residues. The CDR3 nucleotides are TGCGCCAGCAGCCAAGGAGGTGGGGTGAACCAGCCCCAGCATTTT. This encodes CASSQGGGVNQPQHF.

The chain employs TRBV19 and TRBJ2-7; possibly TRBD1 or TRBD2 for D (5 bases each). The CDR3 is 15 residues long. CDR1 is LNHDA and CDR2 is SQIVND in the germline V gene (reference sequence). V dropped 5 bases and J dropped 6 bases, with 20 bases sitting between them. The chain's CDR3 is CASSGTGTDNPEQYF. The CDR3 coding sequence is TGTGCCAGTAGTGGAACCGGGACCGACAATCCCGAGCAGTACTTC.